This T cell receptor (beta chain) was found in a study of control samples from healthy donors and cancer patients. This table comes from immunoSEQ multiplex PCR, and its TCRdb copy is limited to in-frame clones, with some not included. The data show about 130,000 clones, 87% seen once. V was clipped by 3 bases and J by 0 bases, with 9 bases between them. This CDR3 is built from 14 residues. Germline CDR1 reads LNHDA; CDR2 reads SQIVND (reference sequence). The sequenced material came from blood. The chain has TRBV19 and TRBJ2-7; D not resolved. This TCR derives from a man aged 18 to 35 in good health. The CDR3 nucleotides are TGTGCCAGTAGTATCCGGTCAGACTCCTACGAGCAGTACTTC. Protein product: CASSIRSDSYEQYF.